The TCR beta chain under discussion was sequenced for a study of blood T cell repertoires in COVID-19. Study background: From the United States, Italy and Spain came samples of acute and convalescent COVID-19. The analysed material was cDNA or gDNA that came from T cells, B-cell-depleted T cells, or PBMCs.

Germline CDR1 reads LGHNA; CDR2 reads YSLEER. CDR3 length: 16 residues. Deletions cut 0 bases from V and 4 bases from J, with 15 bases between. Original data processing: Estimated nucleated cell counts came from reference gene primer amplification. Profiling relied on immunoSEQ multiplex PCR, and the TCRdb table lists in-frame clones only, not all of them. V and J calls and clone size are as listed in that table; D and trimming were resolved from the DNA. The sample lists around 150,000 clones, roughly 80% seen once, with around 8.1% in the top ten. The receptor was derived from a man aged 60 to 75 with acute or convalescent COVID-19. The J gene is TRBJ1-1, the V gene TRBV4-3; D gene ambiguous. The sample taken for sequencing was peripheral blood. The CDR3: CASSQDEFRGSTEAFF. The DNA of the CDR3 is TGCGCCAGCAGCCAAGATGAATTTAGAGGGAGCACTGAAGCTTTCTTT.